A single T cell receptor (delta chain) is shown here with its context. TCRdb assigns this DNA the protein of a much larger clone, which departs from its translation at residue 12; this likely reflects a read error, and the protein shown comes from translating the DNA. This specimen belongs to a study of gamma-delta T cells after stem cell transplantation. TCRdb reanalysed the RT-PCR reads with CATT. Of approximately 1,500 delta-chain clones listed, approximately 25% are singletons. V gave up 1 base and J gave up 6 bases; unmatched junction bases: 10. The CDR3 consists of 16 residues. CDR1 is GEAIGNYY, CDR2 EKD, per germline.

This TCR was recovered from a human donor. It is not recorded whose cells these are; they may come from a transplant donor. The chain joins TRDV2 to TRDJ1, with 10 bases aligning to TRDD3. Source material: gamma-delta T cells. The CDR3 region is CACDTLGDKTTNKLIF. The CDR3 coding sequence is TGTGCCTGTGACACTCTGGGGGATAAGACGACCAATAAACTCATCTTT.